One sample yielded the 32 T cell receptor beta chains listed below, sequenced in a study of T-cell memory formation after mild COVID-19. TCRdb recomputed calls from the 5' RACE reads with MiXCR, one row per CDR3 protein. The sample holds 200,000 to 300,000 distinct CDR3 sequences, over 15% seen once. The specimen sequenced was PBMCs or a T cell subset sorted from them (not recorded which). Receptors were obtained from a man younger than 35 who had mild COVID-19 (a few samples of this study predate the infection). Cell type and time point are not known.

The V gene is TRBV4-1, the J gene TRBJ2-5, with D unclear. The CDR3 loop spans 15 amino acids. Trimming cost V 1 base and J 7 bases, with 16 bases left between them. Germline CDR1 reads MGHRA; CDR2 reads YSYEKL. This CDR3 is CASSQGSANIGTQYF. The CDR3 bases are TGCGCCAGCAGCCAAGGATCAGCGAATATCGGGACCCAGTACTTC.

The sample holds many counts of this clonotype. This chain uses TRBV5-4 with TRBJ2-1; D may be TRBD1 or TRBD2 (5 bases each). Trimming cost V 4 bases and J 1 base, with 12 bases left between them. In germline, CDR1 is SGHNT, CDR2 YYREEE (reference sequence). There are 15 residues in the CDR3. In nucleotides, the CDR3 is TGTGCCAGCAGCGGGGGAACCGCTTCCTACAATGAGCAGTTCTTC. It yields the protein CASSGGTASYNEQFF. Supplemented by reference TRBV5-4 and TRBJ2-1, the full variable domain reads ETGVTQSPTHLIKTRGQQVTLRCSSQSGHNTVSWYQQALGQGPQFIFQYYREEENGRGNFPPRFSGLQFPNYSSELNVNALELDDSALYLCASSGGTASYNEQFFGPGTRLTVL.

At least ten counts were recorded for this clonotype. The V gene is TRBV5-1, the J gene TRBJ2-3; D tentatively reads TRBD1 or TRBD2 (5 bases each). Per germline, CDR1 SGHRS and CDR2 YFSETQ. V was pared by 5 bases and J by 6 bases, with 28 bases between. This CDR3 has 18 residues. CDR3 nucleotide sequence: TGCGCCAGCAGATCTTCGACCCCGATTGGTGGCAGGGAGGATACGCAGTATTTT. Protein: CASRSSTPIGGREDTQYF.

The sample holds a few counts of this clonotype. The chain links TRBV5-1 to TRBJ2-2; D is uncertain. V lost 0 bases and J 5 bases, leaving 8 bases between the germline ends. This CDR3 region has 14 residues. Germline V gene data show CDR1 as SGHRS and CDR2 as YFSETQ. The CDR3 is CASSLDGTTGELFF. CDR3 in DNA: TGCGCCAGCAGCTTGGACGGTACAACCGGGGAGCTGTTTTTT.

This clonotype has only a few counts. This chain uses TRBV13 with TRBJ2-6; no definite D call. The length of the CDR3 is 15 residues. Germline V gives CDR1 PRHDT, CDR2 FYEKMQ (reference sequence). Trimming removed 2 bases at V and 4 bases at J, with 9 bases between. CDR3 in DNA: TGTGCCAGCAGCTTAAGCCGGGCCGGGGCCAACGTCCTGACTTTC. Encoded protein: CASSLSRAGANVLTF.

This clonotype was picked up many times. The genes are TRBV27 and TRBJ2-3; D is undetermined. The germline gives CDR1 MNHEY, CDR2 SMNVEV (reference sequence). The V gene lost 6 bases and the J gene lost 0 bases, with 4 bases spanning the gap. This CDR3 is built from 12 residues. The chain's CDR3 is CASRTSTDTQYF. The CDR3 DNA is TGTGCCAGCAGGACTAGCACAGATACGCAGTATTTT.

Here the CDR3 DNA reads TGTGCCAGCTCACGGATGGGACAGGGGGAGGGGCAGCCCCAGCATTTT. It yields the protein CASSRMGQGEGQPQHF. The chain uses TRBV18 and TRBJ1-5, with TRBD1 identical over 11 bases. Germline V gene data show CDR1 as KGHSH and CDR2 as LQKENI. The CDR3 has 16 amino acids. The trim removed 4 bases at V and 7 bases at J, leaving 9 bases unmatched.

This clonotype turned up a few times. The rearrangement uses TRBV3-1 and TRBJ1-1, with 7 bases aligning to TRBD1. V lost 3 bases, J lost 1 base, and 2 bases stayed unmatched. Germline V gene sequence: CDR1 LGHDT, CDR2 YNNKEL (reference sequence). This CDR3 spans 14 amino acids. CDR3 protein: CASSHGDRNTEAFF. DNA for the CDR3: TGTGCCAGCAGCCATGGGGACAGGAACACTGAAGCTTTCTTT.

This clonotype was observed a handful of times. This sequence joins TRBV5-1 and TRBJ1-1; D is ambiguous. From germline, CDR1 is SGHRS and CDR2 YFSETQ. The CDR3 totals 15 residues. The V end was cut by 4 bases, the J end by 0 bases, with 13 bases between. CDR3 nucleotides: TGCGCCAGCAGCCCGACTGTGGGCGTGAACACTGAAGCTTTCTTT. It translates to CASSPTVGVNTEAFF.

The J gene is TRBJ1-6, the V gene TRBV29-1; 9 bases map to TRBD1. CDR1 is SQVTM and CDR2 is ANQGSEA in the germline V gene. The CDR3 loop spans 13 amino acids. After removal of 5 bases from V and 7 bases from J, the junction contained 3 bases not matched to a gene. The CDR3 protein is CSVRTGANSPLHF. CDR3 bases: TGCAGCGTTAGGACAGGGGCAAATTCACCCCTCCACTTT.

This clonotype was seen a handful of times. V is TRBV6-5 and J is TRBJ2-1, with a weak D call TRBD1 (6 bases). The CDR3 loop spans 15 amino acids. Trimming cost V 2 bases and J 7 bases, with 15 bases left between them. Germline lookup yields CDR1 MNHEY and CDR2 SVGAGI. The DNA for the CDR3 is TGTGCCAGCAGTTACCCCGGACAGTATACTAATGAGCAGTTCTTC. Translated, it gives CASSYPGQYTNEQFF.

The gene calls are TRBV20-1 and TRBJ1-5; 7 bases map to TRBD1. Germline lookup yields CDR1 DFQATT and CDR2 SNEGSKA (reference sequence). The CDR3 runs to 12 residues. Losses at the gene ends were 4 bases for V and 7 bases for J; bases not matched to a gene: 4. CDR3 bases: TGCAGTGCTAAAGACAGGGCGCAGCCCCAGCATTTT. Its protein product is CSAKDRAQPQHF.

The chain uses TRBV12-3 or TRBV12-4 and TRBJ1-2; D gene unclear. V was clipped by 5 bases and J by 2 bases, with 12 bases between them. CDR3 size: 14 residues. CDR3 nucleotide sequence: TGTGCCAGCAGTCCCTCGGCCCTAAACTATGGCTACACCTTC. This gives the protein CASSPSALNYGYTF.

This clonotype was counted ten times or more. The genes are TRBV7-2 and TRBJ1-2; D is unresolved. The V gene lost 1 base and the J gene lost 9 bases, with 6 bases spanning the gap. This CDR3 contains 11 residues. The germline V gene encodes CDR1 SGHTA and CDR2 FQGNSA. This chain's CDR3 is CASSLVNSYTF. For the CDR3, the DNA is TGTGCCAGCAGCTTAGTGAACAGCTACACCTTC.

The chain employs TRBV7-9 and TRBJ1-5; 8 nucleotides align to TRBD1. After removal of 4 bases from V and 7 bases from J, the junction contained 9 bases not matched to a gene. Germline V gene lookup returns CDR1 SEHNR and CDR2 FQNEAQ (reference sequence). CDR3 size: 15 residues. As DNA, the CDR3 is TGTGCCAGCAGCTCGTTCCAGGGGGCAAACCAGCCCCAGCATTTT. Amino acids: CASSSFQGANQPQHF.

This clonotype appeared a few times. The chain recombines TRBV10-3 with TRBJ1-5, with a weak D call TRBD1 (6 bases). The V gene's germline CDR1 is ENHRY and CDR2 SYGVKD. V dropped 10 bases and J dropped 4 bases, with 14 bases sitting between them. The CDR3 is made up of 13 amino acids. The CDR3 DNA reads as TGTGCCACCGGAGGGGGAGGGAATCAGCCCCAGCATTTT. Translation: CATGGGGNQPQHF.

In its sample, this clonotype was seen a few times. The chain uses TRBV23-1 and TRBJ2-1, with 13 nucleotides matching TRBD2. TRBV23-1 is given ORF status, its function remaining uncertain. This CDR3 spans 16 amino acids. V shed 5 bases and J 6 bases; nucleotides not matched to a gene: 7. CDR3 protein: CASSSGTSGECNEQFF. CDR3 nucleotide sequence: TGCGCCAGCAGTTCCGGGACTAGCGGGGAATGCAATGAGCAGTTCTTC.

On this clonotype: The junction does not match germline at one end; this may be a read error. The gene calls are TRBV7-6 and TRBJ2-4; 11 bases match TRBD2. The CDR3 is made up of 14 amino acids. Germline V gene sequence: CDR1 SGHVS, CDR2 FNYEAQ. This CDR3 is CASSLAGGLDIQYF. CDR3 nucleotide sequence: TGTGCCAGCAGCCTAGCGGGGGGCCTAGACATTCAGTACTTC.

Only a few counts were recorded for this clonotype. This rearrangement joins TRBV7-9 to TRBJ1-4; 7 bases agree with TRBD1. J lost 0 bases, V lost 2 bases, and 6 bases had no gene match. This CDR3 comprises 17 residues. Germline-derived CDR1 and CDR2 are SEHNR and FQNEAQ (reference sequence). The CDR3 loop is CASSLRGGAPTNEKLFF. In nucleotides, the CDR3 is TGTGCCAGCAGCTTAAGAGGGGGCGCCCCAACTAATGAAAAACTGTTTTTT.

This CDR3 is CASSISGESYEQYF. Written as DNA, the CDR3 is TGTGCCAGCAGTATAAGCGGGGAGTCCTACGAGCAGTACTTC. This chain links TRBV6-2 or TRBV6-3 with TRBJ2-7; 7 bases are shared with TRBD2. Germline CDR1 reads MNHEY; CDR2 reads SVGEGT. V gave up 5 bases and J gave up 1 base; unmatched junction bases: 5. This CDR3 has 14 amino acids.

This CDR3 is CASSPPGGRRTGELFF. The CDR3, as DNA: TGTGCCAGCTCACCGCCGGGGGGGCGCCGGACCGGGGAGCTGTTTTTT. This chain connects TRBV18 to TRBJ2-2; 8 positions agree with TRBD2. J was trimmed by 5 bases and V by 3 bases; bases with no gene match: 8. Germline CDR1 and CDR2: KGHSH and LQKENI. This CDR3 is built from 16 residues. Based on the CDR3 plus reference TRBV18 and TRBJ2-2, the full variable domain is NAGVMQNPRHLVRRRGQEARLRCSPMKGHSHVYWYRQLPEEGLKFMVYLQKENIIDESGMPKERFSAEFPKEGPSILRIQQVVRGDSAAYFCASSPPGGRRTGELFFGEGSRLTVL.

This clonotype was found a few times. V is TRBV4-3 and J is TRBJ2-1; D may match TRBD1 or TRBD2 (5 bases each). The germline gives CDR1 LGHNA, CDR2 YSLEER. V lost 4 bases and J lost 4, with 11 bases in between. The CDR3 totals 14 residues. The CDR3 DNA sequence: TGCGCCAGCAGCCCCGGGACGCAATACAATGAGCAGTTCTTC. This encodes CASSPGTQYNEQFF.

This clonotype was seen more than once but under ten times. The chain employs TRBV6-5 and TRBJ2-1, with D uncertain. With 6 bases removed from V and 10 bases from J, the gap between germline ends came to 16 bases. The CDR3 is 13 amino acids. Germline loops: CDR1 MNHEY, CDR2 SVGAGI. This CDR3 is CASSPAAPQEQFF. DNA for the CDR3: TGTGCCAGCAGCCCCGCGGCGCCTCAGGAGCAGTTCTTC.

This clonotype came up a few times. The V call is TRBV3-1, the J call TRBJ2-7; D could derive from TRBD1 or TRBD2 (5 bases each). The CDR3 covers 11 residues. V was cut by 10 bases and J by 2 bases, with 9 bases left in between. In germline, CDR1 is LGHDT, CDR2 YNNKEL (reference sequence). The CDR3 loop is CATGATYEQYF. In DNA, the CDR3 is TGTGCCACCGGGGCCACCTACGAGCAGTACTTC.

The chain uses TRBV11-2 and TRBJ2-5, with 7 positions matching TRBD1. Germline CDR1 and CDR2: SGHAT and FQNNGV. The CDR3 sequence is 14 residues long. The ends lost 8 bases at V and 4 bases at J; junction bases unmatched: 10. In nucleotides, the CDR3 is TGTGCCAGCGCTATCAGACAGGGTGTAGAGACCCAGTACTTC. Encoded protein: CASAIRQGVETQYF.

This clonotype was observed at least ten times. The CDR3 bases are TGCGCCAGCAGCCAGCGACTAGCCCAAGAGACCCAGTACTTC. Translation gives CASSQRLAQETQYF. The J gene is TRBJ2-5, the V gene TRBV5-1, with TRBD2 matching 7 bases. After removal of 4 bases from V and 1 base from J, the junction contained 4 bases not matched to a gene. Looked up from germline, CDR1 is SGHRS and CDR2 is YFSETQ. The CDR3 covers 14 residues.

The CDR3 loop reads CASSFISSAQYF. DNA of the CDR3: TGTGCCAGCAGCTTCATCAGTTCGGCCCAGTACTTC. This rearrangement joins TRBV11-2 to TRBJ2-5, with unresolved D. This CDR3 region has 12 residues. Germline V gene lookup returns CDR1 SGHAT and CDR2 FQNNGV. The V end lost 3 bases, the J end lost 9 bases, and 11 bases lay between the germline ends.

The gene calls are TRBV4-3 and TRBJ2-3; D may be TRBD2 (5 bases). Germline V gene data show CDR1 as LGHNA and CDR2 as YSLEER. Trimming took off 1 base at V and 5 bases at J, with 10 bases between the two ends. The length of the CDR3 is 14 residues. The CDR3 bases are TGCGCCAGCAGCCAAGGTCCGGCGGGAGATACGCAGTATTTT. Amino acid sequence: CASSQGPAGDTQYF.

J is TRBJ2-2 and V is TRBV7-2, with 9 bases lining up with TRBD1. V shed 9 bases, J shed 4 bases, and the junction held 6 bases outside the gene matches. Germline V lookup: CDR1 SGHTA, CDR2 FQGNSA. The CDR3 sequence is 14 residues long. CDR3 in amino acids: CASGTGRGTGELFF. The CDR3 DNA is TGTGCCAGTGGGACAGGGAGGGGCACCGGGGAGCTGTTTTTT. The whole variable domain, filled in from reference TRBV7-2 and TRBJ2-2, reads GAGVSQSPSNKVTEKGKDVELRCDPISGHTALYWYRQSLGQGLEFLIYFQGNSAPDKSGLPSDRFSAERTGGSVSTLTIQRTQQEDSAVYLCASGTGRGTGELFFGEGSRLTVL.

The J gene is TRBJ1-2, the V gene TRBV4-1; D is perhaps TRBD1 (5 bases). Trimming pared 0 bases from V and 8 bases from J, leaving 16 bases between. This CDR3 is 15 amino acids long. The germline V gene has CDR1 MGHRA and CDR2 YSYEKL. CDR3 in DNA: TGCGCCAGCAGCCAAGATCCAGGGATGGAAGGAGGCTACACCTTC. Translation: CASSQDPGMEGGYTF.

This clonotype was counted many times. The CDR3 DNA is TGTGCCAGCAGCCGGGGGGGAAGCTCCTACAATGAGCAGTTCTTC. This codes for CASSRGGSSYNEQFF. The V call is TRBV7-3, the J call TRBJ2-1; 8 bases match TRBD2. The J segment lost 0 bases and the V segment lost 5 bases, leaving 3 bases of the junction unmatched. Germline loops: CDR1 SGHTA, CDR2 FQGTGA. The CDR3 length is 15 residues. Based on the CDR3 plus reference TRBV7-3 and TRBJ2-1, the full variable domain is GAGVSQTPSNKVTEKGKYVELRCDPISGHTALYWYRQSLGQGPEFLIYFQGTGAADDSGLPNDRFFAVRPEGSVSTLKIQRTERGDSAVYLCASSRGGSSYNEQFFGPGTRLTVL.

This clonotype showed up just a few times. The chain couples TRBV9 to TRBJ2-3; 10 bases line up with TRBD1. This CDR3 is built from 15 residues. J gave up 5 bases and V 4 bases, and 7 bases lay outside the gene matches. Per the germline V gene, CDR1 is SGDLS and CDR2 is YYNGEE. The CDR3: CASSSPRTGGDTQYF. CDR3 DNA sequence: TGTGCCAGCAGCTCGCCCAGGACAGGGGGAGATACGCAGTATTTT. The full variable domain, rest sourced from reference TRBV9 and TRBJ2-3, is DSGVTQTPKHLITATGQRVTLRCSPRSGDLSVYWYQQSLDQGLQFLIQYYNGEERAKGNILERFSAQQFPDLHSELNLSSLELGDSALYFCASSSPRTGGDTQYFGPGTRLTVL.